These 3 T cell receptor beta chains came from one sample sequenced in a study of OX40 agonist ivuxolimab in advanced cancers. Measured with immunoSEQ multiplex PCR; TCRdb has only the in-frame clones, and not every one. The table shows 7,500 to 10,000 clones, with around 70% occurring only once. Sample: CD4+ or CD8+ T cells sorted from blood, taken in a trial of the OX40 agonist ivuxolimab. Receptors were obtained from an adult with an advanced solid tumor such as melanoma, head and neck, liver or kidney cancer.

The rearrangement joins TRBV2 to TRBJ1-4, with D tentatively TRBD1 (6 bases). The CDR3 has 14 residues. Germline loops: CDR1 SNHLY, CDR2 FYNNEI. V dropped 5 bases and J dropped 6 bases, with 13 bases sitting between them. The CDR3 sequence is CASSWGLWDEKLFF. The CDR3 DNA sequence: TGTGCCAGCAGTTGGGGGCTTTGGGATGAAAAACTGTTTTTT.

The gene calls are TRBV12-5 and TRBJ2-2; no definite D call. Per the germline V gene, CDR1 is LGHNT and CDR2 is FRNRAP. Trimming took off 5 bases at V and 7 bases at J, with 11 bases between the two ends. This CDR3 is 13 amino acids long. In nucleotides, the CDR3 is TGTGCTAGTGGTCCCACCATACACGGGGAGCTGTTTTTT. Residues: CASGPTIHGELFF.

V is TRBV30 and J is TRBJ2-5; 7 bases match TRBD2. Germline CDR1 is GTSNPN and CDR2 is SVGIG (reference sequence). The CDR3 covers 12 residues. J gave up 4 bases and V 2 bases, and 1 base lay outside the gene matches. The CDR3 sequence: CAWSSGGETQYF. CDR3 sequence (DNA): TGTGCCTGGAGTTCGGGAGGAGAGACCCAGTACTTC.